The clone carrying this TCR beta chain rates as large (0.1 to 1%). Antigen specificity is unknown. These data are taken from a study of vaccination effects on CD4 cells after COVID-19. The method was immunoSEQ multiplex PCR; TCRdb's version includes in-frame clones alone and lacks a portion of them. The top ten clones hold about 20% of a sample with more than 15,000 clones, over 65% of them seen once. Pools of viral peptides were used by the ViraFEST assay to expand antigen-specific CD4+ T cells ahead of sequencing. After roughly ten days in culture, the CD4+ T cells were isolated. Infection dated between March and December 2020, before the Alpha, Beta and Delta variants reached the United States. As their vaccination, participants received two doses of either BNT162b2 or mRNA-1273. Study-level points and caveats: Spike-reactive clones in convalescents after vaccination were chiefly newly vaccine-induced.

The germline V gene has CDR1 SGHRS and CDR2 YFSETQ. CDR3 length: 16 amino acids. V was trimmed by 2 bases and J by 4 bases, leaving 15 bases between them. V and J are TRBV5-1 and TRBJ2-2; D is undetermined. The receptor was isolated from a human donor who had a prior SARS-CoV-2 infection. Sequenced here: CD4+ T cells from PBMCs cultured with SARS-CoV-2 spike peptides, sampled after COVID-19 vaccination. This CDR3 reads CASSFRSPPGTGELFF. The CDR3 nucleotides read TGCGCCAGCAGCTTTCGGTCGCCACCGGGCACCGGGGAGCTGTTTTTT.